These T cell receptor beta chains were read from a single sample in a study of chemoradiotherapy in HPV16-positive cancers. TCRdb keeps only in-frame clones here, not all; method: immunoSEQ multiplex PCR. The profile shows some 5,400 clones, roughly 90% of them singletons. The material was tumor tissue, obtained from a patient who underwent chemoradiotherapy. These receptors were taken from a human donor with HPV-associated anogenital cancer. CDR3s include the opening cysteine and the closing phenylalanine or tryptophan. D genes are given only for firm matches. A row's size may be missing; if present it is once, few, many or a size class.

size,D,V,J,CDR3,DNA
NA,NA,TRBV4-1,TRBJ2-7,CASSQEFSQTSSYEQYF,TGCGCCAGCAGCCAAGAGTTCAGTCAGACCAGCTCCTACGAGCAGTACTTC
NA,TRBD2,TRBV4-2,TRBJ2-3,CASSQGAGPGDTQYF,TGTGCCAGCAGCCAAGGAGCGGGACCGGGAGATACGCAGTATTTT
NA,NA,TRBV7-2,TRBJ2-7,CASSLGGAAVEQYF,TGTGCCAGCAGCCTAGGGGGGGCGGCCGTCGAGCAGTACTTC
NA,NA,TRBV27,TRBJ2-6,CASSLNFGANVLTF,TGTGCCAGCAGTTTAAATTTTGGGGCCAACGTCCTGACTTTC
once,NA,TRBV11-2,TRBJ2-4,CASSPGAQENIQYF,TGTGCCAGCAGCCCCGGGGCCCAAGAAAACATTCAGTACTTC
NA,TRBD1,TRBV10-3,TRBJ1-2,CAISELGGDYGYTF,TGTGCCATCAGTGAGTTAGGGGGCGACTATGGCTACACCTTC
NA,TRBD2,TRBV29-1,TRBJ2-5,CSVNLVTSGSYQETQYF,TGCAGCGTTAACCTTGTGACTAGCGGGAGTTACCAAGAGACCCAGTACTTC
NA,NA,TRBV5-1,TRBJ2-1,CASRMLEQFF,TGCGCCAGCAGGATGCTGGAGCAGTTCTTC
once,NA,TRBV4-1,TRBJ1-1,CASSQDEGNEGMNTEAFF,TGCGCCAGCAGCCAAGATGAGGGAAACGAGGGGATGAACACTGAAGCTTTCTTT
NA,NA,TRBV28,TRBJ1-1,CASSFLRDGSTEAFF,TGTGCCAGCAGTTTCCTCAGGGACGGGAGCACTGAAGCTTTCTTT
few,NA,TRBV19,TRBJ1-2,CASKAQNYGYTF,TGTGCCAGTAAAGCTCAGAACTATGGCTACACCTTC
NA,NA,TRBV21-1,TRBJ2-5,CASSKPGREALEETQYF,TGTGCCAGCAGCAAGCCAGGCCGGGAAGCCCTCGAAGAGACCCAGTACTTC
NA,NA,TRBV19,TRBJ1-5,CASSIQARVQPQHF,TGTGCCAGTAGTATTCAGGCCCGTGTTCAGCCCCAGCATTTT
NA,NA,TRBV27,TRBJ2-7,CASNPGGQAYEQYF,TGTGCCAGCAACCCGGGGGGACAGGCCTACGAGCAGTACTTC
NA,TRBD1,TRBV7-2,TRBJ1-1,CASSLGGTGFTEAFF,TGTGCCAGCAGCTTAGGGGGGACAGGGTTCACTGAAGCTTTCTTT
NA,NA,TRBV5-1,TRBJ1-2,CASSLTEAYGYTF,TGCGCCAGCAGCTTGACAGAGGCGTATGGCTACACCTTC
NA,NA,TRBV28,TRBJ1-1,CASSLSIGGYTEAFF,TGTGCCAGCAGTTTATCCATCGGGGGGTACACTGAAGCTTTCTTT
NA,TRBD1,TRBV7-2,TRBJ2-7,CASSQGTGGKDEQYF,TGTGCCAGCAGCCAAGGGACAGGGGGAAAGGACGAGCAGTACTTC
NA,NA,TRBV7-2,TRBJ1-1,CASSPGAREAFF,TGTGCCAGCAGCCCAGGGGCCCGTGAAGCTTTCTTT
once,NA,TRBV27,TRBJ1-5,CASSFLTGQPQHF,TGTGCCAGCAGTTTCCTCACTGGACAGCCCCAGCATTTT
NA,NA,TRBV7-9,TRBJ1-4,CASSFDRHAEKLFF,TGTGCCAGCAGCTTCGACAGGCACGCTGAAAAACTGTTTTTT
NA,TRBD2,TRBV5-1,TRBJ2-2,CASSMTSGDTGELFF,TGCGCCAGCAGCATGACTAGCGGGGACACCGGGGAGCTGTTTTTT
few,NA,TRBV10-3,TRBJ1-1,CAISGSSGGNTEAFF,TGTGCCATCAGTGGCTCCTCGGGGGGGAACACTGAAGCTTTCTTT
NA,NA,TRBV6-6,TRBJ2-6,CASSYSAGSRANVLTF,TGTGCCAGCAGTTACTCCGCGGGGAGTAGGGCCAACGTCCTGACTTTC
NA,TRBD1,TRBV7-9,TRBJ1-1,CASSPTGQGIEAFF,TGTGCCAGCAGCCCTACGGGACAGGGCATTGAAGCTTTCTTT
NA,NA,TRBV4-2,TRBJ2-1,CASSLGSGNEQFF,TGTGCCAGCAGCCTCGGGAGTGGCAATGAGCAGTTCTTC
NA,NA,TRBV4-3,TRBJ1-2,CASSPLLGAYYGYTF,TGCGCCAGCAGCCCTCTCCTGGGGGCCTACTATGGCTACACCTTC
NA,NA,TRBV7-6,TRBJ1-3,CASSSTGSSSSGNTIYF,TGTGCCAGCAGCTCTACAGGGTCGTCAAGCTCTGGAAACACCATATATTTT
NA,TRBD2,TRBV10-3,TRBJ2-1,CAIRGVNEQFF,TGTGCCATCCGGGGGGTCAATGAGCAGTTCTTC
NA,TRBD1,TRBV10-3,TRBJ1-5,CAIRAGQGGDQPQHF,TGTGCCATCAGGGCTGGACAGGGGGGGGATCAGCCCCAGCATTTT
NA,NA,TRBV6-5,TRBJ1-2,CATLQEAGAGYTF,TGTGCCACGTTACAGGAGGCAGGGGCGGGCTACACCTTC
NA,NA,TRBV27,TRBJ2-7,CASSFAGSSSYEQYF,TGTGCCAGCAGTTTCGCAGGGAGTAGCTCCTACGAGCAGTACTTC
once,NA,TRBV28,TRBJ1-1,CASSLPQTRGGEAFF,TGTGCCAGCAGTTTACCTCAGACGCGGGGGGGTGAAGCTTTCTTT
NA,TRBD2,TRBV9,TRBJ2-7,CASSVGWGGRKGGEQYF,TGTGCCAGCAGCGTCGGGTGGGGCGGGAGAAAAGGAGGGGAGCAGTACTTC
few,NA,TRBV5-6,TRBJ1-6,CASSFWESGYNSPLHF,TGTGCCAGCAGCTTTTGGGAGTCGGGCTATAATTCACCCCTCCACTTT
NA,NA,TRBV28,TRBJ1-2,CASSSDRVGELGYTF,TGTGCCAGCAGTTCTGACCGGGTCGGGGAACTCGGCTACACCTTC
NA,NA,TRBV10-1,TRBJ1-6,CASSAVGRDSPLHF,TGCGCCAGCAGTGCGGTGGGTAGGGATTCACCCCTCCACTTT
NA,TRBD1,TRBV7-9,TRBJ1-5,CATSMGQGPRPQHF,TGTGCCACCAGCATGGGACAGGGACCGAGGCCCCAGCATTTT
NA,NA,TRBV19,TRBJ1-3,CATSGRPYATGRNTIYF,TGTGCCACCTCTGGCCGACCTTATGCGACAGGTAGAAACACCATATATTTT
NA,TRBD2,TRBV29-1,TRBJ2-3,CSARTSGDSDTQYF,TGCAGCGCCAGGACTAGCGGGGACTCAGATACGCAGTATTTT
NA,NA,TRBV5-1,TRBJ2-7,CASSHRAGAFSYEQYF,TGCGCCAGCAGCCATAGGGCAGGGGCCTTCTCCTACGAGCAGTACTTC
NA,NA,TRBV7-2,TRBJ2-4,CASSQGQLNIQYF,TGTGCCAGCAGCCAAGGACAGCTAAACATTCAGTACTTC
once,TRBD2,TRBV27,TRBJ2-3,CASSSRRGGLADTQYF,TGTGCCAGCAGTTCACGGCGGGGGGGGCTAGCTGATACGCAGTATTTT
NA,TRBD1,TRBV6-5,TRBJ1-1,CASSRDSLNTEAFF,TGTGCCAGCAGCCGGGACAGCTTGAACACTGAAGCTTTCTTT
NA,NA,TRBV11-2,TRBJ2-5,CASSLGGASGLTQYF,TGTGCCAGCAGCTTAGGTGGGGCCTCAGGGTTGACCCAGTACTTC
NA,NA,TRBV6-6,TRBJ2-5,CASSQRRDEKTQYF,TGTGCCAGCTCCCAGCGTCGGGACGAAAAGACCCAGTACTTC
NA,NA,TRBV28,TRBJ1-1,CASRRGITEAFF,TGTGCCAGCAGAAGGGGGATCACTGAAGCTTTCTTT
NA,TRBD2,TRBV19,TRBJ2-1,CASSLGTSGRGPNEQFF,TGTGCCAGTAGCCTCGGGACTAGCGGGAGGGGGCCCAATGAGCAGTTCTTC
NA,NA,TRBV27,TRBJ2-7,CASLDPTMKGEQYF,TGTGCCAGCTTGGATCCGACAATGAAGGGCGAGCAGTACTTC
NA,TRBD1,TRBV6-1,TRBJ2-3,CASSEGGQGADTQYF,TGTGCCAGCAGTGAGGGCGGACAGGGTGCAGATACGCAGTATTTT
once,NA,TRBV25-1,TRBJ1-6,CASSDTKGSPLHF,TGTGCCAGCAGTGACACTAAGGGATCACCCCTCCACTTT
NA,NA,TRBV6-4,TRBJ2-3,CASSDEGTQYF,TGTGCCAGCAGTGACGAAGGGACGCAGTATTTT
NA,TRBD1,TRBV5-1,TRBJ2-5,CASSETPWTGFETQYF,TGCGCCAGCAGCGAGACCCCCTGGACAGGGTTCGAGACCCAGTACTTC